Each of the 14 T cell receptor beta chains below was sequenced from the same sample in a study of T cell responses to AZD1222 COVID-19 vaccine. Sequenced by immunoSEQ multiplex PCR; TCRdb stores in-frame clones only, minus some. Here the sample spans 150,000 to 200,000 clones, 88% being singletons. Here the sequenced sample was peripheral blood, taken on day 0 of AZD1222 vaccination. Receptor source: an adult in good health.

This chain uses TRBV6-1 with TRBJ1-5, with 8 bases matching TRBD1. The V gene end was trimmed by 2 bases and the J gene end by 5 bases; junction bases not matched to a gene: 11. The CDR3 has 17 amino acids. Germline V CDR1 and CDR2: MNHNS, SASEGT. DNA of the CDR3: TGTGCCAGCAGTGAACTTCCCGCAGGGGGCGGGGATCAGCCCCAGCATTTT. This sequence encodes CASSELPAGGGDQPQHF.

The rearrangement uses TRBV11-2 and TRBJ2-3, with TRBD1 matching 7 bases. The V gene's germline CDR1 is SGHAT and CDR2 FQNNGV. This CDR3 has 16 amino acids. V was pared by 3 bases and J by 2 bases, with 8 bases of the junction left unmatched. The CDR3 DNA reads TGTGCCAGCAGCTTCCATTTAGGACAGGACACAGATACGCAGTATTTT. Its translation is CASSFHLGQDTDTQYF.

The chain has TRBV19 and TRBJ1-3; possibly TRBD1 for D (6 bases). Germline values: CDR1 LNHDA, CDR2 SQIVND (reference sequence). This CDR3 has 15 amino acids. The V end was cut by 6 bases, the J end by 0 bases, with 12 bases between. This CDR3 reads CASSEDRYSGNTIYF. CDR3 coding DNA: TGTGCCAGTAGCGAAGACAGGTACTCTGGAAACACCATATATTTT.

The V call is TRBV5-4, the J call TRBJ1-2, with D possibly being TRBD1 (5 bases). Trimming removed 0 bases at V and 5 bases at J, with 8 bases between. The CDR3 is made up of 13 amino acids. Looked up from germline, CDR1 is SGHNT and CDR2 is YYREEE (reference sequence). The CDR3 protein is CASSLESGYGYTF. The CDR3 region has the DNA TGTGCCAGCAGCTTGGAATCAGGGTATGGCTACACCTTC. Full variable domain (rest looked up from reference TRBV5-4 and TRBJ1-2): ETGVTQSPTHLIKTRGQQVTLRCSSQSGHNTVSWYQQALGQGPQFIFQYYREEENGRGNFPPRFSGLQFPNYSSELNVNALELDDSALYLCASSLESGYGYTFGSGTRLTVV.

This chain joins TRBV6-5 and TRBJ1-4; TRBD1 agrees at 12 bases. This CDR3 is 15 amino acids long. V lost 10 bases and J lost 8; bases outside the gene matches: 11. CDR1 and CDR2 (germline): MNHEY, SVGAGI. The CDR3 DNA follows: TGTGCCACTCCGGGACAGGGGGCGCTTGGGGAAAAACTGTTTTTT. Residues: CATPGQGALGEKLFF.

This chain uses TRBV2 with TRBJ1-2, with unresolved D. V was pared by 6 bases and J by 0 bases, with 11 bases between. Germline V gene lookup returns CDR1 SNHLY and CDR2 FYNNEI. This CDR3 contains 14 residues. CDR3 residues: CASSARNANYGYTF. The DNA of the CDR3 is TGTGCCAGCAGCGCTCGGAATGCTAACTATGGCTACACCTTC.

This clone was counted once. The rearrangement joins TRBV28 to TRBJ1-6; 10 nucleotides align to TRBD1. CDR1 is MDHEN and CDR2 is SYDVKM in the germline V gene. This CDR3 is 15 amino acids long. The V and J ends lost 5 bases and 7 bases, in that order; junction bases with no gene match: 5. The CDR3 coding sequence is TGTGCCAGCAGTCGCCGGGACAGGGGAAATTCACCCCTCCACTTT. The encoded protein is CASSRRDRGNSPLHF.

The chain joins TRBV5-1 to TRBJ1-4; D not certain. From germline, CDR1 is SGHRS and CDR2 YFSETQ. V was pared by 3 bases and J by 5 bases, with 17 bases between. This CDR3 comprises 16 residues. CDR3 nucleotides: TGCGCCAGCAGCTATGGGGTAGGGCAAACGAATGAAAAACTGTTTTTT. Protein sequence: CASSYGVGQTNEKLFF.

The chain couples TRBV6-6 to TRBJ2-1, with 7 bases that match TRBD1. The length of the CDR3 is 14 residues. Germline CDR1 MNHNY, CDR2 SVGAGI (reference sequence). V shed 8 bases and J 6 bases; nucleotides not matched to a gene: 10. Written as DNA, the CDR3 is TGTGCCAGCGGCGTAAAGGGGGCTCCCAATGAGCAGTTCTTC. Translating it yields CASGVKGAPNEQFF.

The gene calls are TRBV27 and TRBJ1-1, with D uncertain. CDR3 size: 17 residues. V was shortened by 4 bases and J by 2 bases, with 20 bases between the two germline ends. Looked up from germline, CDR1 is MNHEY and CDR2 is SMNVEV (reference sequence). The CDR3 DNA reads as TGTGCCAGCAGTTCCCTGTTACAGTTTATTATTAACACTGAAGCTTTCTTT. It specifies CASSSLLQFIINTEAFF.

This rearrangement joins TRBV11-2 to TRBJ2-7; TRBD2 matches 11 bases. The length of the CDR3 is 15 residues. Unmatched junction bases numbered 1, after V lost 0 bases and J lost 3 bases. Per germline, CDR1 SGHAT and CDR2 FQNNGV. CDR3 amino acids: CASSLELAGVYEQYF. CDR3 sequence (DNA): TGTGCCAGCAGCTTAGAACTAGCGGGGGTCTACGAGCAGTACTTC.

This clone showed up just once. This chain connects TRBV18 to TRBJ1-2, with TRBD1 matching over 10 bases. CDR1 and CDR2 from the germline V gene are KGHSH and LQKENI. V trimming: 4 bases; J trimming: 8 bases; junction bases outside the gene matches: 13. CDR3 length: 16 residues. CDR3 coding DNA: TGTGCCAGCTCACGTGTGCGGGACAGGGGAACTCAGGGCTACACCTTC. Translation gives CASSRVRDRGTQGYTF.

The chain is built from TRBV30 and TRBJ2-3; D might be TRBD2 (6 bases). Trimming cost V 4 bases and J 2 bases, with 19 bases left between them. The CDR3 is 16 residues long. CDR1 is GTSNPN and CDR2 is SVGIG in the germline V gene (reference sequence). The CDR3 loop reads CAWTGTVAYYTDTQYF. The CDR3 bases are TGTGCCTGGACCGGGACTGTAGCCTACTACACAGATACGCAGTATTTT.

V and J are TRBV5-6 and TRBJ1-1; perhaps TRBD1 as D (6 bases). The ends were cut back, 4 bases at V and 3 bases at J, with 22 bases in the middle. CDR1 and CDR2 from the germline V gene are SGHDT and YYEEEE. The CDR3 sequence is 17 residues long. The CDR3 is CASSVRGARIEDTEAFF. CDR3 DNA sequence: TGTGCCAGCAGCGTGCGGGGGGCTCGTATAGAGGACACTGAAGCTTTCTTT.